One sample yielded the 11 T cell receptor beta chains listed below, sequenced in a study of shared clonotypes between healthy human individuals. Some clones are missing from TCRdb's copy, which holds only in-frame ones; the method was immunoSEQ multiplex PCR. This table has 2 million to 2.5 million clones, about 95% appearing once. Selected positively for CCR7 and CD45RO-negative, naive CD8 cells excluded terminally differentiated effector memory CD45RA+ cells. Sequencing was done on a sample of naive CD8+ T cells sorted from blood. These receptors were taken from a young man in good health.

The genes are TRBV19 and TRBJ2-2; D ambiguous. Trimming pared 3 bases from V and 0 bases from J, leaving 8 bases between. The V gene's germline CDR1 is LNHDA and CDR2 SQIVND (reference sequence). The CDR3 sequence is 15 residues long. This CDR3 reads CASSIVRSNTGELFF. CDR3 nucleotide sequence: TGTGCCAGTAGTATTGTCCGATCGAACACCGGGGAGCTGTTTTTT.

The gene calls are TRBV5-1 and TRBJ2-7, with TRBD1 matching 10 bases. Germline trimming cut 4 bases from V and 7 bases from J; bases unmatched to any gene: 8. This CDR3 contains 14 residues. Germline values: CDR1 SGHRS, CDR2 YFSETQ. CDR3 loop: CASSVTGGSGEQYF. Here the CDR3 DNA reads TGCGCCAGCAGCGTGACAGGGGGCTCGGGAGAGCAGTACTTC.

J is TRBJ1-1 and V is TRBV19, with 9 bases that match TRBD1. The junction had 8 bases not matched to a gene; V was cut back by 5 bases and J by 4 bases. Looked up from germline, CDR1 is LNHDA and CDR2 is SQIVND (reference sequence). The CDR3 has 15 residues. The CDR3 DNA reads TGTGCCAGTAGTTCCTGGACAGGGGAGGCCACTGAAGCTTTCTTT. This codes for CASSSWTGEATEAFF. Based on the CDR3 plus reference TRBV19 and TRBJ1-1, the full variable domain is DGGITQSPKYLFRKEGQNVTLSCEQNLNHDAMYWYRQDPGQGLRLIYYSQIVNDFQKGDIAEGYSVSREKKESFPLTVTSAQKNPTAFYLCASSSWTGEATEAFFGQGTRLTVV.

This chain connects TRBV19 to TRBJ2-7; 8 positions match TRBD1. This CDR3 contains 14 residues. V lost 3 bases to trimming and J lost 1 base; unmatched junction nucleotides: 2. CDR1 and CDR2 (germline): LNHDA, SQIVND (reference sequence). CDR3: CASSMGQESYEQYF. The CDR3 nucleotides read TGTGCCAGTAGTATGGGACAGGAGTCCTACGAGCAGTACTTC.

This clone was detected only once. The gene calls are TRBV9 and TRBJ2-1; maybe TRBD2 (5 bases). V shed 0 bases and J shed 8 bases, with 9 bases lying between them. The V gene's germline CDR1 is SGDLS and CDR2 YYNGEE. The CDR3 contains 13 residues. The DNA of the CDR3 is TGTGCCAGCAGCGTAGGTAGCGAATATGAGCAGTTCTTC. This sequence encodes CASSVGSEYEQFF.

V and J are TRBV7-9 and TRBJ2-5, with 7 bases lining up with TRBD1. J was trimmed by 4 bases and V by 4 bases; bases with no gene match: 6. The CDR3 is made up of 14 amino acids. The germline gives CDR1 SEHNR, CDR2 FQNEAQ (reference sequence). The CDR3 nucleotides are TGTGCCAGCAGCTACGACAGGGACGGAGAGACCCAGTACTTC. Translated: CASSYDRDGETQYF.

The chain is built from TRBV30 and TRBJ2-5; D ambiguous. Germline V gene lookup returns CDR1 GTSNPN and CDR2 SVGIG (reference sequence). The CDR3 covers 16 residues. Trimming shortened V by 0 bases and J by 7 bases, and 21 bases separated the two germline ends. CDR3 sequence reads: CAWSVSYRDVWLTQYF. In DNA form, the CDR3 reads TGTGCCTGGAGTGTATCTTACAGAGACGTATGGTTGACCCAGTACTTC.

Regarding this clone: Other DNA sequences of this sample code for an identical CDR3. The chain has TRBV6-1 and TRBJ1-1; D remains ambiguous. In germline, CDR1 is MNHNS, CDR2 SASEGT. This CDR3 has 14 residues. The ends were cut back, 3 bases at V and 0 bases at J, with 8 bases in the middle. Here the CDR3 DNA reads TGTGCCAGCAGTGACCGGACCGTGAACACTGAAGCTTTCTTT. It specifies CASSDRTVNTEAFF.

CDR3 nucleotides: TGTGCCAGCAGCTTAGATTCGGGATATTCACCCCTCCACTTT. It yields the protein CASSLDSGYSPLHF. This sequence joins TRBV11-2 and TRBJ1-6; D is ambiguous. The CDR3 has 14 amino acids. Germline lookup yields CDR1 SGHAT and CDR2 FQNNGV. V dropped 0 bases and J dropped 8 bases, with 8 bases sitting between them.

The rearrangement links TRBV10-1 to TRBJ1-6; no definite D call. The ends were cut back, 10 bases at V and 2 bases at J, with 18 bases in the middle. The CDR3 is made up of 16 amino acids. CDR1 and CDR2 from the germline V gene are WNHNN and SYGVQD (reference sequence). The CDR3 reads CANTGLGVTYNSPLHF. In DNA form, the CDR3 reads TGCGCCAACACGGGCCTCGGGGTTACCTATAATTCACCCCTCCACTTT.

This chain uses TRBV9 with TRBJ2-7; 7 bases align to TRBD1. The CDR3 extends over 13 amino acids. Germline CDR1 and CDR2: SGDLS and YYNGEE. V shed 3 bases and J 6 bases; nucleotides not matched to a gene: 6. The CDR3 loop is CASSARQGVEQYF. In DNA, the CDR3 is TGTGCCAGCAGCGCCCGACAGGGCGTCGAGCAGTACTTC.